This passage covers 20 T cell receptor beta chains from one sample sequenced in a study of vaccination effects on CD4 cells after COVID-19. The antigens for these receptors are not known. Profiled with immunoSEQ multiplex PCR; TCRdb holds only in-frame clones, not every one. The data contain roughly 27,000 clones, 60% to 80% of them singletons. Viral peptide pool expansion of antigen-specific CD4+ T cells preceded sequencing in the ViraFEST assay. Following 10 days of culture, CD4+ T cells were isolated. Everyone in the study got two shots of either the BNT162b2 or mRNA-1273 vaccine. Material: CD4+ T cells from PBMCs cultured with SARS-CoV-2 spike peptides, obtained after COVID-19 vaccination. These receptors all come from a human donor who received a COVID-19 vaccine. Some clones in this sample may be carry-over from other donors' samples.

This clone is a singleton in its sample. The chain recombines TRBV5-1 with TRBJ2-3; possibly TRBD1 for D (6 bases). V was clipped by 0 bases and J by 4 bases, with 6 bases between them. The CDR3 covers 13 residues. Germline V CDR1 and CDR2: SGHRS, YFSETQ. The CDR3 loop reads CASSLGGPDTQYF. The CDR3 DNA is TGCGCCAGCAGCTTGGGGGGGCCAGATACGCAGTATTTT.

The V gene is TRBV6-5, the J gene TRBJ1-1; possible D gene TRBD1, 5 bases. V lost 0 bases to trimming and J lost 5 bases, with 13 bases between them. CDR1 and CDR2 from the germline V gene are MNHEY and SVGAGI. This CDR3 has 15 amino acids. The CDR3 sequence: CASSYSAGRRTEAFF. CDR3 coding DNA: TGTGCCAGCAGTTACTCGGCAGGGAGGAGGACTGAAGCTTTCTTT.

The chain recombines TRBV12-3 or TRBV12-4 with TRBJ2-7; a weak D match, TRBD2 (5 bases). The ends were cut back, 6 bases at V and 7 bases at J, with 16 bases in the middle. The CDR3 is 13 amino acids. Here the CDR3 DNA reads TGTGCCAGCAGACTAGGTAGCGTCAATGAGCAGTACGTC. This gives the protein CASRLGSVNEQYV.

This clone was seen only a few times. The chain joins TRBV7-9 to TRBJ2-2, with D perhaps assigned TRBD1 or TRBD2 (5 bases each). Trimming removed 4 bases from V and 4 bases from J, with 25 bases in between. Per germline, CDR1 SEHNR and CDR2 FQNEAQ (reference sequence). The CDR3 has 19 residues. CDR3 bases: TGTGCCAGCAGCTCACGAGTACCCGGGACGCTCCCTGCCACCGGGGAGCTGTTTTTT. Translation gives CASSSRVPGTLPATGELFF.

This clone was recorded a few times. This sequence joins TRBV2 and TRBJ2-2; D is possibly TRBD1 (6 bases). Germline V gives CDR1 SNHLY, CDR2 FYNNEI. The CDR3 has 15 amino acids. Trimming left V 6 bases short and J 0 bases short, with 11 bases between. The DNA for the CDR3 is TGTGCCAGCAGCTTGTGGGGGCCGAACACCGGGGAGCTGTTTTTT. As protein: CASSLWGPNTGELFF.

The chain has TRBV7-2 and TRBJ1-2, with no clear D. V lost 5 bases and J 3 bases, leaving 10 bases between the germline ends. The CDR3 runs to 13 residues. Germline-derived CDR1 and CDR2 are SGHTA and FQGNSA. CDR3 amino acids: CASSTIWDYGYTF. The CDR3, as DNA: TGTGCCAGCAGCACCATCTGGGACTATGGCTACACCTTC.

The V and J genes are TRBV5-4 and TRBJ1-1, with D possibly matching TRBD1 (6 bases). Deletions cut 4 bases from V and 1 base from J, with 8 bases between. The CDR3 has 13 amino acids. The V gene's germline CDR1 is SGHNT and CDR2 YYREEE (reference sequence). The CDR3 is CASSQGQNTEAFF. The CDR3 nucleotides read TGTGCCAGCAGCCAGGGACAGAACACTGAAGCTTTCTTT.

This clone was seen a handful of times. The J gene is TRBJ1-1, the V gene TRBV14; TRBD1 agrees at 7 bases. Trimming removed 6 bases from V and 1 base from J; junction bases left unmatched: 8. The CDR3 contains 15 residues. Germline V gives CDR1 SGHDN, CDR2 FVKESK. CDR3 residues: CASRRQGAPNTEAFF. For the CDR3, the DNA is TGTGCCAGCAGAAGACAGGGAGCGCCGAACACTGAAGCTTTCTTT.

The rearrangement uses TRBV4-3 and TRBJ1-2, with 8 nucleotides matching TRBD1. Germline CDR1 reads LGHNA; CDR2 reads YSLEER. This CDR3 is built from 20 residues. V trimming: 0 bases; J trimming: 0 bases; junction bases outside the gene matches: 15. The CDR3 reads CASSQDLLADRVGSNYGYTF. CDR3 in DNA: TGCGCCAGCAGCCAAGATCTGTTGGCGGACAGGGTAGGGTCTAACTATGGCTACACCTTC.

CDR3 nucleotides: TGTGCCAGCAGCTGGGGACTAGCGGGCTACGAGCAGTACGTC. Translating it yields CASSWGLAGYEQYV. V usage is TRBV5-5 and J usage is TRBJ2-7, with 12 bases that match TRBD2. Germline V CDR1 and CDR2: SGHKS, YYEKEE (reference sequence). The ends lost 3 bases at V and 3 bases at J; junction bases unmatched: 1. The CDR3 has 14 residues.

This chain uses TRBV24-1 with TRBJ1-5, with unresolved D. Trimming took off 6 bases at V and 4 bases at J, with 6 bases between the two ends. The CDR3 runs 12 residues. The germline V gene encodes CDR1 KGHDR and CDR2 SFDVKD. The CDR3 is CATSRENQPQHF. In DNA form, the CDR3 reads TGTGCCACCAGTAGAGAGAATCAGCCCCAGCATTTT.

The rearrangement joins TRBV6-2 or TRBV6-3 to TRBJ2-7; 7 nucleotides line up with TRBD1. Germline CDR1 and CDR2: MNHEY and SVGEGT. The CDR3 has 14 residues. The V segment lost 2 bases and the J segment 6 bases; nucleotides outside the gene matches: 7. The CDR3 spells CASSYEGALSEQYV. Written as DNA, the CDR3 is TGTGCCAGCAGTTACGAGGGGGCGTTATCCGAGCAGTACGTC.

The V call is TRBV24-1, the J call TRBJ2-3; D perhaps matches TRBD2 (5 bases). This CDR3 is built from 14 residues. In germline, CDR1 is KGHDR, CDR2 SFDVKD. V was cut by 7 bases and J by 2 bases, with 12 bases left in between. In DNA, the CDR3 is TGTGCCACCAGAAGTGGAGGTTTCACAGATACGCAGTATTTT. As protein: CATRSGGFTDTQYF.

This sequence joins TRBV7-3 and TRBJ2-1, with 7 bases fitting TRBD2. The ends lost 2 bases at V and 3 bases at J; junction bases unmatched: 4. The CDR3 has 15 residues. The germline CDR1 and CDR2 sequences are SGHTA and FQGTGA. CDR3 DNA: TGTGCCAGCAGCTTAGGGTCGGGAGGCTACAATGAGCAGTTCTTC. It yields the protein CASSLGSGGYNEQFF.

J is TRBJ2-2 and V is TRBV5-1; 8 bases map to TRBD1. CDR1 and CDR2 (germline): SGHRS, YFSETQ. The CDR3 covers 15 residues. J was trimmed by 5 bases and V by 1 base; bases with no gene match: 4. The CDR3 region has the DNA TGCGCCAGCAGCTTGTCAGGGGGCGTGACCGGGGAGCTGTTTTTT. Its protein is CASSLSGGVTGELFF.

This clone has more than one count but fewer than ten. Here the CDR3 DNA reads TGCGCCAGCAGCCGGACAGGGGGCGATGAAAAACTGTTTTTT. It specifies CASSRTGGDEKLFF. The genes are TRBV4-1 and TRBJ1-4, with 11 bases that match TRBD1. Germline V gives CDR1 MGHRA, CDR2 YSYEKL. The CDR3 length is 14 residues. After removal of 4 bases from V and 6 bases from J, the junction contained 1 base not matched to a gene.

The chain employs TRBV7-3 and TRBJ1-6; 8 nucleotides agree with TRBD1. Germline loops: CDR1 SGHTA, CDR2 FQGTGA. Unmatched junction bases numbered 7, after V lost 4 bases and J lost 5 bases. CDR3 length: 16 residues. CDR3 bases: TGTGCCAGCAGCTCACAAGACAGGGGCCATAATTCACCCCTCCACTTT. This sequence encodes CASSSQDRGHNSPLHF.

The chain carries TRBV6-5 and TRBJ1-3; perhaps TRBD1 as D (6 bases). The CDR3 is 13 residues long. Trimming removed 8 bases at V and 2 bases at J, with 10 bases between. Germline CDR1 MNHEY, CDR2 SVGAGI. The CDR3 sequence is CASSDSPGNTIYF. CDR3 coding DNA: TGTGCCAGCTCGGACAGCCCTGGAAACACCATATATTTT.

The V and J genes are TRBV5-1 and TRBJ1-1; no definite D call. The CDR3 has 13 residues. CDR1 and CDR2 (germline): SGHRS, YFSETQ. The ends were cut back, 4 bases at V and 1 base at J, with 8 bases in the middle. For the CDR3, the DNA is TGCGCCAGCAGCAGAAACCCGAACACTGAAGCTTTCTTT. Protein product: CASSRNPNTEAFF.

This chain uses TRBV7-8 with TRBJ2-7; D gene ambiguous. Deletions cut 1 base from V and 2 bases from J, with 6 bases between. Germline CDR1 SGHVS, CDR2 FQNEAQ. The CDR3 spans 13 residues. CDR3 protein: CASSLVVTYEQYV. Written as DNA, the CDR3 is TGTGCCAGCAGCTTAGTGGTGACCTACGAGCAGTACGTC.